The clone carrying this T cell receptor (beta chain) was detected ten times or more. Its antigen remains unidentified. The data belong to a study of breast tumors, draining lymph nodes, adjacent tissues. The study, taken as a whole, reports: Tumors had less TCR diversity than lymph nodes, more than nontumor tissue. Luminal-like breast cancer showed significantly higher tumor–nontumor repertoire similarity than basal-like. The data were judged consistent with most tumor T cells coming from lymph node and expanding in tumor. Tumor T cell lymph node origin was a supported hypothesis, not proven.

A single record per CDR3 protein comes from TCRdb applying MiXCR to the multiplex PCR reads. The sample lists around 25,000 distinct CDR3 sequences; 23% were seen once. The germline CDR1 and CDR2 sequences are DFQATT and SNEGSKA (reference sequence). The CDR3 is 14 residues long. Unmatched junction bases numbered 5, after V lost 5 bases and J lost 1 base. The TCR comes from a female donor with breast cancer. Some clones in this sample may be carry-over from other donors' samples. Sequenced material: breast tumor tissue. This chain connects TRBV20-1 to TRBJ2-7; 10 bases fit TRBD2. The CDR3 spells CSADAGLASYEQYF. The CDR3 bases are TGCAGTGCTGACGCGGGACTAGCGTCCTACGAGCAGTACTTC.